The 10 T cell receptor beta chains below all came from one sample that was sequenced in a study of blood T cell repertoires in COVID-19. Profiled with immunoSEQ multiplex PCR; TCRdb holds only in-frame clones, not every one. The sample consists of some 100,000 clones, 91% of them appearing once. The sample consisted of peripheral blood. All receptors derive from a man between 60 and 75 years old with acute or convalescent COVID-19.

The chain couples TRBV9 to TRBJ2-1; maybe TRBD1 (6 bases). This CDR3 region has 15 residues. Trimming removed 0 bases at V and 2 bases at J, with 9 bases between. In germline, CDR1 is SGDLS, CDR2 YYNGEE. Written as DNA, the CDR3 is TGTGCCAGCAGCGTAGCAGGGGCGGCCTACAATGAGCAGTTCTTC. Translation gives CASSVAGAAYNEQFF. The full variable domain, completed using reference TRBV9 and TRBJ2-1, is DSGVTQTPKHLITATGQRVTLRCSPRSGDLSVYWYQQSLDQGLQFLIQYYNGEERAKGNILERFSAQQFPDLHSELNLSSLELGDSALYFCASSVAGAAYNEQFFGPGTRLTVL.

The chain links TRBV7-9 to TRBJ2-7, with TRBD1 matching 7 bases. There are 14 residues in the CDR3. With 3 bases clipped from V and 5 bases from J, the junction kept 7 bases outside the gene matches. Germline CDR1 SEHNR, CDR2 FQNEAQ (reference sequence). CDR3 in DNA: TGTGCCAGCAGCTTCGGGACAGATCCTAACGAGCAGTACGTC. Amino acids: CASSFGTDPNEQYV.

The CDR3, as DNA: TGTGCCAGCAGCCTAACAGGGGGCGGTACTAATGAAAAACTGTTTTTT. It specifies CASSLTGGGTNEKLFF. This chain connects TRBV11-2 to TRBJ1-4, with 9 bases fitting TRBD1. Trimming removed 5 bases from V and 2 bases from J; junction bases left unmatched: 6. This CDR3 is 16 amino acids long. Per germline, CDR1 SGHAT and CDR2 FQNNGV.

The chain combines TRBV3-1 (or the pseudogene TRBV3-2) with TRBJ1-1; 7 bases match TRBD1. CDR3 length equals 15 residues. Trimming removed 1 base from V and 4 bases from J; junction bases left unmatched: 6. Germline V gives CDR1 LGHDT, CDR2 YNNKEL (reference sequence). CDR3 coding DNA: TGTGCCAGCAGCCAAGGGACAGGTCGGGGCACTGAAGCTTTCTTT. As protein: CASSQGTGRGTEAFF.

The chain uses TRBV3-1 (or the pseudogene TRBV3-2) and TRBJ2-1; 9 nucleotides line up with TRBD2. The CDR3 runs to 16 residues. Unmatched junction bases numbered 11, after V lost 4 bases and J lost 7 bases. From germline, CDR1 is LGHDT and CDR2 YNNKEL (reference sequence). The CDR3 DNA reads as TGTGCCAGCAGCCCCAGACTAGCGGCCATATCTAATGAGCAGTTCTTC. It codes for CASSPRLAAISNEQFF.

The J gene is TRBJ2-2, the V gene TRBV5-1; 8 nucleotides line up with TRBD2. The germline V gene encodes CDR1 SGHRS and CDR2 YFSETQ. The junction had 7 bases not matched to a gene; V was cut back by 0 bases and J by 3 bases. The CDR3 totals 17 residues. Written as DNA, the CDR3 is TGCGCCAGCAGCTTGGGTAGCAGCGGGAGTTACACCGGGGAGCTGTTTTTT. Its protein product is CASSLGSSGSYTGELFF.

The chain is built from TRBV7-8 and TRBJ1-2; D ambiguous. The CDR3 loop spans 14 amino acids. Between the trimmed V and J ends, which lost 1 base and 4 bases, there was a span of 10 bases. Looked up from germline, CDR1 is SGHVS and CDR2 is FQNEAQ. In nucleotides, the CDR3 is TGTGCCAGCAGCTTAGATTCACAGTCCTATGGCTACACCTTC. Encoded protein: CASSLDSQSYGYTF.

The V call is TRBV5-1, the J call TRBJ2-1; D possibly corresponds to TRBD2 (6 bases). The ends were cut back, 4 bases at V and 2 bases at J, with 10 bases in the middle. The length of the CDR3 is 14 residues. CDR1 is SGHRS and CDR2 is YFSETQ in the germline V gene. The CDR3 DNA follows: TGCGCCAGCAGCCCGGGAGAAACCTACAATGAGCAGTTCTTC. Amino acid sequence: CASSPGETYNEQFF. Together with reference TRBV5-1 and TRBJ2-1, the CDR3 gives the full variable domain: KAGVTQTPRYLIKTRGQQVTLSCSPISGHRSVSWYQQTPGQGLQFLFEYFSETQRNKGNFPGRFSGRQFSNSRSEMNVSTLELGDSALYLCASSPGETYNEQFFGPGTRLTVL.

The rearrangement links TRBV11-1 to TRBJ2-7, with 10 bases lining up with TRBD1. The CDR3 spans 15 residues. Per germline, CDR1 SGHAT and CDR2 FQDESV (reference sequence). V shed 5 bases and J 0 bases; nucleotides not matched to a gene: 4. This CDR3 reads CASSTRDRGSYEQYV. The DNA of the CDR3 is TGTGCCAGCAGCACCCGGGACAGGGGCTCCTACGAGCAGTACGTC.

V gene TRBV5-4 combines with J gene TRBJ2-7; TRBD1 aligns across 7 bases. Looked up from germline, CDR1 is SGHNT and CDR2 is YYREEE (reference sequence). CDR3 size: 13 residues. The V and J ends lost 2 bases and 5 bases, in that order; junction bases with no gene match: 4. CDR3 bases: TGTGCCAGCAGCTTCACAGGGGAAAACGAGCAGTACGTC. Translating gives CASSFTGENEQYV.